These T cell receptor beta chains were read from a single sample in a study of CD8+ T cells in alopecia areata. The data were produced by immunoSEQ multiplex PCR, yet TCRdb's version contains in-frame clones alone and is incomplete. The sample lists about 290,000 clones; 58% were seen once. The source was CD4+ T cells sorted from blood, collected at week 24, from a patient treated with tofacitinib. Source of these receptors: a human donor with alopecia areata. The CDR3 runs from the conserved cysteine through the conserved F or W. The order of the fields is D gene, J gene, V gene, clone size, CDR3 DNA, CDR3 protein. D genes are given only for firm matches. Clone size is given for some rows only: seen once, a few or many times, or a class if the clone is expanded.

>TRBD1|TRBJ1-6|TRBV6-5|-
TGTGCCAGCAGTTACCCCCGGACAGGCAGAGGTTCACCCCTCCACTTT
CASSYPRTGRGSPLHF
>-|TRBJ2-3|TRBV28|-
TGTGCCAGCAGGCCGGGAAGCACAGATACGCAGTATTTT
CASRPGSTDTQYF
>-|TRBJ2-6|TRBV27|-
TGTGCCAGCACGCATAACTTACTCCCCCCTGGGGCCAACGTCCTGACTTTC
CASTHNLLPPGANVLTF
>-|TRBJ1-2|TRBV29-1|-
TGCAGCTCAAACTATGGCTACACCTTC
CSSNYGYTF
>-|TRBJ2-7|TRBV6-1|-
TGTGCCAGCAGGCACCGGGACCTATCAACCTACGAGCAGTACTTC
CASRHRDLSTYEQYF
>TRBD1|TRBJ2-1|TRBV15|few
TGTGCCACCAGCAGATCGTACCCCGGGACAGGGGGCCACGAGCAGTTCTTC
CATSRSYPGTGGHEQFF
>-|TRBJ2-2|TRBV5-1|-
TGCGCCAGCAGCTTGAGCACGGTGAACACCGGGGAGCTGTTTTTT
CASSLSTVNTGELFF
>-|TRBJ1-1|TRBV13|-
TGTGCCAGCAGCTTAGGCCGGGGCCGGTCTGAAGCTTTCTTT
CASSLGRGRSEAFF
>-|TRBJ2-4|TRBV7-3|-
TGTGCCAGCAGCTTAACAGGGGAAGATATTCAGTACTTC
CASSLTGEDIQYF
>-|TRBJ2-7|TRBV2|-
TGTGCCAGCAGTGATTGGGGGAGCTCCTACGAGCAGTACTTC
CASSDWGSSYEQYF
>-|TRBJ2-7|TRBV29-1|-
TGCAGCGTTGGCCGACGGCAGTCACTACCCTACGAGCAGTACTTC
CSVGRRQSLPYEQYF
>-|TRBJ2-3|TRBV5-1|once
TGCGCCAGCAGCTTGGAAAATACGCAGTATTTT
CASSLENTQYF
>TRBD1|TRBJ1-1|TRBV5-4|-
TGTGCCAGCAGCACGAACAGGGGGGCGGACACTGAAGCTTTCTTT
CASSTNRGADTEAFF
>-|TRBJ2-7|TRBV6-1|few
TGTGCCAGCAGAGGATCCTGGGGCACCTACGAGCAGTACTTC
CASRGSWGTYEQYF
>TRBD1|TRBJ1-1|TRBV30|-
TGTGCCCGCTCCCAGACAGGGTACACTGAAGCTTTCTTT
CARSQTGYTEAFF
>-|TRBJ2-6|TRBV6-6|once
TGTGCCAGCCATGACTCTGGGGCCAACGTCCTGACTTTC
CASHDSGANVLTF
>-|TRBJ2-1|TRBV6-5|-
TGTGCCAGCAGTTACAGGACTAACTCCTACAATGAGCAGTTCTTC
CASSYRTNSYNEQFF
>TRBD1|TRBJ1-1|TRBV28|once
TGTGCCAGCAGCTCCGGGACAGTGAACACTGAAGCTTTCTTT
CASSSGTVNTEAFF
>TRBD1|TRBJ2-3|TRBV5-4|-
TGTGCCAGCAGGCATGACCCGGGACAGGGGAGGGATACGCAGTATTTT
CASRHDPGQGRDTQYF
>TRBD1|TRBJ2-5|TRBV13|-
TGTGCCAGCAGCCCACGGACAGGACGTCAGTGGGAGACCCAGTACTTC
CASSPRTGRQWETQYF
>-|TRBJ1-2|TRBV30|once
TGTGCCTGGAGTCCCTGGGGACTCCAAGGGGGTGGCTACACCTTC
CAWSPWGLQGGGYTF
>TRBD2|TRBJ2-5|TRBV30|-
TGTGCCTGTAAAGCGGGGGGGCTTTATCAAGAGACCCAGTACTTC
CACKAGGLYQETQYF
>TRBD2|TRBJ2-3|TRBV5-6|-
TGTGCCAGCCTCGGGGGGGATACGCAGTATTTT
CASLGGDTQYF
>-|TRBJ1-2|TRBV14|-
TGTGCCAGCAGCCAACAGCTAAACTATGGCTACACCTTC
CASSQQLNYGYTF
>-|TRBJ2-2|TRBV12-5|-
TGTGCTAGTGGTTTGGTATTGGGAAGGGAGTGGACCGGGGAGCTGTTTTTT
CASGLVLGREWTGELFF
>TRBD1|TRBJ2-7|TRBV2|-
TGTGCCAGCAGAGAAGACAGGGGTTACGAGCAGTACTTC
CASREDRGYEQYF
>-|TRBJ2-7|TRBV5-4|-
TGTGCCAGCAGCGGAGAGAGGGTTCGGGAGCAGTACTTC
CASSGERVREQYF
>TRBD2|TRBJ2-1|TRBV5-1|-
TGCGCCAGCAGCTTGCTTCGGGGGGGCCAAGGCAATGAGCAGTTCTTC
CASSLLRGGQGNEQFF
>-|TRBJ2-7|TRBV28|once
TGTGCCAGCAGCACCGGGGGAAATAAGGTCCACGAGCAGTACTTC
CASSTGGNKVHEQYF
>-|TRBJ1-1|TRBV7-9|few
TGTGCCAGCAGCTTGCCCCCACGGGTCTCTATGAACACTGAAGCTTTCTTT
CASSLPPRVSMNTEAFF
>TRBD1|TRBJ1-5|TRBV4-1|-
TGCGCCAGCAGCCAAGAAGGGGGCCAGGGGAGGCAGCCCCAGCATTTT
CASSQEGGQGRQPQHF
>TRBD1|TRBJ2-2|TRBV29-1|-
TGCAGCGTTGCGGTGGCGGCAGGGGGGAACACCGGGGAGCTGTTTTTT
CSVAVAAGGNTGELFF
>-|TRBJ2-7|TRBV30|once
TGTGCCTGGAGCAGACCAAGCGACCGTTGGTACTTC
CAWSRPSDRWYF
>TRBD1|TRBJ1-2|TRBV30|few
TGTGCCTGGAGTCGGACAGGGGAGATGGATGGCTACACCTTC
CAWSRTGEMDGYTF
>-|TRBJ2-3|TRBV5-1|-
TGCGCCAGCAGCCCGCTCAGCACAGATACGCAGTATTTT
CASSPLSTDTQYF
>-|TRBJ1-4|TRBV5-1|-
TGCGCCAGCAGCTATACTGACGGGAATGAAAAACTGTTTTTT
CASSYTDGNEKLFF
>-|TRBJ2-5|TRBV9|-
TGTGCCAGCAGCCCCCGGGGTAGCGGTGTCCAAGAGACCCAGTACTTC
CASSPRGSGVQETQYF
>-|TRBJ2-5|TRBV2|few
TGTGCCAGCAGTGAAGAGGCCGAGACCCAGTACTTC
CASSEEAETQYF
>TRBD1|TRBJ2-7|TRBV4-1|-
TGCGCCAGCAGCCAAGGCCGAGGGGGACGGGACAGCGAGCAGTACTTC
CASSQGRGGRDSEQYF
>-|TRBJ2-7|TRBV27|few
TGTGCCAGCAGCCGACAGGTTGCCTACGAGCAGTACTTC
CASSRQVAYEQYF
>TRBD1|TRBJ1-2|TRBV7-2|-
TGTGCCAGCAGCCCCCGACAGGGGCCCTATGGCTACACCTTC
CASSPRQGPYGYTF
>-|TRBJ1-2|TRBV28|-
TGTGCCAGCGATCCAGGCGGGACCTATAACTATGGCTACACCTTC
CASDPGGTYNYGYTF